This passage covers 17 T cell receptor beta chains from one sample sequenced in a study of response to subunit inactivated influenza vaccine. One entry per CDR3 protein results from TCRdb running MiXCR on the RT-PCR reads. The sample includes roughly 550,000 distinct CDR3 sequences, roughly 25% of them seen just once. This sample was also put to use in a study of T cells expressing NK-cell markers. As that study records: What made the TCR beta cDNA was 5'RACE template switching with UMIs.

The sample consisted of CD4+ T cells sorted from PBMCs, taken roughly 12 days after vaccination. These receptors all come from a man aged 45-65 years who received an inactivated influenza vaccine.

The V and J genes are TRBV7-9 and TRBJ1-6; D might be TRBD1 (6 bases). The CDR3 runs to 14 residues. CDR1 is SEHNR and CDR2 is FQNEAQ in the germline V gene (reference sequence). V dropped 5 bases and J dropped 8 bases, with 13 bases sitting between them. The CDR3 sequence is CASSKNRVDSPLHF. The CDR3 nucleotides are TGTGCCAGCAGCAAGAACAGGGTGGATTCACCCCTCCACTTT. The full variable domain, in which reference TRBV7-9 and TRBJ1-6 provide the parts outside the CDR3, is DTGVSQNPRHKITKRGQNVTFRCDPISEHNRLYWYRQTLGQGPEFLTYFQNEAQLEKSRLLSDRFSAERPKGSFSTLEIQRTEQGDSAMYLCASSKNRVDSPLHFGNGTRLTVT.

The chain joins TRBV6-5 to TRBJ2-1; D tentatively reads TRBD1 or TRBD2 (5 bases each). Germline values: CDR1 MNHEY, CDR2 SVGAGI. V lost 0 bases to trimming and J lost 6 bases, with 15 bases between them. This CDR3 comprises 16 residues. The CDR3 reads CASSYSGGAGGNEQFF. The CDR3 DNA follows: TGTGCCAGCAGTTACTCGGGTGGGGCGGGCGGCAATGAGCAGTTCTTC.

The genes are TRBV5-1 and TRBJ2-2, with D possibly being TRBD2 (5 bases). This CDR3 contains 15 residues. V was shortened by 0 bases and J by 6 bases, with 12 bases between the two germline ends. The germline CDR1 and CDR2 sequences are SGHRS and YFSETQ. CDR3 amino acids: CASSLDEGWAGELFF. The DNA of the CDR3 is TGCGCCAGCAGCTTGGATGAGGGATGGGCCGGGGAGCTGTTTTTT.

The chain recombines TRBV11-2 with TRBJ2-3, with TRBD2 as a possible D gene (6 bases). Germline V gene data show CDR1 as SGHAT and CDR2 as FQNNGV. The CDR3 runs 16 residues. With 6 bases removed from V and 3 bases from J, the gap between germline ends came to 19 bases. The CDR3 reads CASRRFRGSRTDTQYF. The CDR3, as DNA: TGTGCCAGCAGGAGGTTCCGGGGGAGCAGGACAGATACGCAGTATTTT.

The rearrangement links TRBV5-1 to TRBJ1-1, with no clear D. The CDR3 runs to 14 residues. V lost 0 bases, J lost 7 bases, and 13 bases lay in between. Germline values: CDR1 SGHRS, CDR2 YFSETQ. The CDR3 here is CASSLATADDEAFF. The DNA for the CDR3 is TGCGCCAGCAGCTTGGCCACGGCAGATGATGAAGCTTTCTTT.

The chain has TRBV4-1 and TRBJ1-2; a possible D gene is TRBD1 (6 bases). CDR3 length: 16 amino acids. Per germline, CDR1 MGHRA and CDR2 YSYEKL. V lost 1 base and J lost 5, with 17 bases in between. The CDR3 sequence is CASSQGKGGKSYGYTF. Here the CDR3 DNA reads TGCGCCAGCAGCCAAGGGAAGGGGGGAAAGTCTTATGGCTACACCTTC.

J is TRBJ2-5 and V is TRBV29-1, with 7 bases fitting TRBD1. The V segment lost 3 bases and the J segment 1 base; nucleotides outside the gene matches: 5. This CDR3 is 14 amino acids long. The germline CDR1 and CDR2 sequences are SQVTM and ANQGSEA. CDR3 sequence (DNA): TGCAGCGTTGATGCGACAGGGATCCAAGAGACCCAGTACTTC. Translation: CSVDATGIQETQYF.

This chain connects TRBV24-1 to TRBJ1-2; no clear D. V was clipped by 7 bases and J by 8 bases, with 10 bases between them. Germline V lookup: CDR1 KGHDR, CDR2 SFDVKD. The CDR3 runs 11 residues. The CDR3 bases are TGTGCCACCAGCGGAGGCGTGGGCTACACCTTC. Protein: CATSGGVGYTF.

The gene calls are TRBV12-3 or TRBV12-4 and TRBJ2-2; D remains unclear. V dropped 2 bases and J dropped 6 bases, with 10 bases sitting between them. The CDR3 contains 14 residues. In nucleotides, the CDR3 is TGTGCCAGCAGTTTAAAGCCACCACCCGGGGAGCTGTTTTTT. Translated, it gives CASSLKPPPGELFF.

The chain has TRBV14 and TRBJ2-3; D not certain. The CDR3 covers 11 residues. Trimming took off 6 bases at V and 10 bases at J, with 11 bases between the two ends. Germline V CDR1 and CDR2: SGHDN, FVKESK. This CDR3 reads CASRQSGAQYF. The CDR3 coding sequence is TGTGCCAGCAGGCAGAGTGGAGCGCAGTATTTT.

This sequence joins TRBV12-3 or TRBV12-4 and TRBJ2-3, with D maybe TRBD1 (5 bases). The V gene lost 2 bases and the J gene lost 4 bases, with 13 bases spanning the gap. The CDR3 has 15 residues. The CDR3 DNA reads TGTGCCAGCAGTTTACGGTCAGGGTGGTCAGATACGCAGTATTTT. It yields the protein CASSLRSGWSDTQYF.

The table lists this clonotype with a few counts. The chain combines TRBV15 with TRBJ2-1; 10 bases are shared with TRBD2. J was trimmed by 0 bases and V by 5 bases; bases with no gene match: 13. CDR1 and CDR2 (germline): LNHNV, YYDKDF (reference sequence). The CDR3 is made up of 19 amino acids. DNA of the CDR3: TGTGCCACCAGCGGTACTAGCGGGATGATCCCCTTCTCCTACAATGAGCAGTTCTTC. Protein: CATSGTSGMIPFSYNEQFF. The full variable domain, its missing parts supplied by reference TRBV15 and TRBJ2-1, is DAMVIQNPRYQVTQFGKPVTLSCSQTLNHNVMYWYQQKSSQAPKLLFHYYDKDFNNEADTPDNFQSRRPNTSFCFLDIRSPGLGDTAMYLCATSGTSGMIPFSYNEQFFGPGTRLTVL.

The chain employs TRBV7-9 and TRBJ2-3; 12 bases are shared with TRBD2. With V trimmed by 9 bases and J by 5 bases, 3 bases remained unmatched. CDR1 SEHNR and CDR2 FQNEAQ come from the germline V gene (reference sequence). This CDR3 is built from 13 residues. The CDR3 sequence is CARTSGGGDTQYF. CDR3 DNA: TGTGCCAGGACTAGCGGGGGCGGAGATACGCAGTATTTT.

The CDR3 bases are TGCAGTGCTAGAGTTAGTAGGACAGGGACCTACAATGAGCAGTTCTTC. Encoded protein: CSARVSRTGTYNEQFF. The V call is TRBV20-1, the J call TRBJ2-1; 8 bases match TRBD1. The CDR3 loop spans 16 amino acids. V dropped 1 base and J dropped 2; count of bases not matched to a gene: 7. Germline V gene data show CDR1 as DFQATT and CDR2 as SNEGSKA (reference sequence).

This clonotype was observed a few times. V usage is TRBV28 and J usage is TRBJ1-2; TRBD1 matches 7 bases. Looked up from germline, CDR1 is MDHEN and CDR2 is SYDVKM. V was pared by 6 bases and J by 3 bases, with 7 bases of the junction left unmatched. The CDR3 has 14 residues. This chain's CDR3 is CASSSGGSYYGYTF. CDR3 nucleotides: TGTGCCAGCAGCTCAGGGGGGTCCTACTATGGCTACACCTTC.

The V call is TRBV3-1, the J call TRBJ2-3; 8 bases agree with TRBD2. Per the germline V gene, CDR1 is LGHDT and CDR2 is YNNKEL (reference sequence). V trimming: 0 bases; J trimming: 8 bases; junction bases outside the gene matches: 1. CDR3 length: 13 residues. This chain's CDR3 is CASSQETSATQYF. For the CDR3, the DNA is TGTGCCAGCAGCCAAGAGACTAGCGCTACGCAGTATTTT.

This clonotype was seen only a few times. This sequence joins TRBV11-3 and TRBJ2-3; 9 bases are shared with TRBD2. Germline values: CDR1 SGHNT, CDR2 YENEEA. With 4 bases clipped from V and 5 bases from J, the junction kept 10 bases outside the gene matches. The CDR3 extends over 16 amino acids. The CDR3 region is CASSSGSAGGVDTQYF. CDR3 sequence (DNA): TGTGCCAGCAGCTCGGGCTCAGCGGGGGGTGTAGATACGCAGTATTTT.